This TCR beta chain was captured in a study of T cell repertoires in cytomegalovirus infection. Study context: TCR beta signatures that were public indicated CMV infection and matching HLA type. Study results and caveats: CMV carriers with the relevant HLA were identified by cumulative public TCR beta family frequency. Clonotype analysis showed dominance of the ex vivo response by HLA-C-restricted CMV-specific TCR beta clonotypes.

MiXCR, applied by TCRdb to the reads, yields one record per CDR3 protein. The sample shows fewer than 300,000 distinct CDR3 sequences, roughly 23% of them seen only once. This clonotype appeared many times. The antigen is not known. CDR1 SGHVS and CDR2 FQNEAQ come from the germline V gene. This CDR3 is 12 amino acids long. V lost 4 bases and J lost 2, with 6 bases in between. The sample consisted of PBMCs. The chain has TRBV7-8 and TRBJ2-7; D is undetermined. The TCR sequence derives from a human donor in good health (CMV status not recorded). Some clones in this sample may be carry-over from other donors' samples. Here the CDR3 DNA reads TGTGCCAGCAGCTCCTGGGCCTACGAGCAGTACTTC. Encoded protein: CASSSWAYEQYF.